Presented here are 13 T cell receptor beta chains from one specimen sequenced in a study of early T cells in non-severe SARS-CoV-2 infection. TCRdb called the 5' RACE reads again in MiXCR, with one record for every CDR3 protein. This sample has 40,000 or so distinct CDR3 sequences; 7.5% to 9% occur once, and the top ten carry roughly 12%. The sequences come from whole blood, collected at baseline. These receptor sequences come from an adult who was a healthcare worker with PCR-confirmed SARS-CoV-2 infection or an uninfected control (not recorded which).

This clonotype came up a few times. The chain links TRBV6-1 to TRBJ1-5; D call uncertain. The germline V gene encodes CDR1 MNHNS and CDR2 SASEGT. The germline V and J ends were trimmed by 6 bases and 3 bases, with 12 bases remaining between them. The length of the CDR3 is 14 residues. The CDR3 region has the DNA TGTGCCAGCAGAACCGTATGGAACAATCAGCCCCAGCATTTT. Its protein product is CASRTVWNNQPQHF.

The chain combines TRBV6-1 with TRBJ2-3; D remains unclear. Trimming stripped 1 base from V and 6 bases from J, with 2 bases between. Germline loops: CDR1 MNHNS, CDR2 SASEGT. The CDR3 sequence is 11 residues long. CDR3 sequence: CASSEEDTQYF. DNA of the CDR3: TGTGCCAGCAGTGAAGAGGATACGCAGTATTTT.

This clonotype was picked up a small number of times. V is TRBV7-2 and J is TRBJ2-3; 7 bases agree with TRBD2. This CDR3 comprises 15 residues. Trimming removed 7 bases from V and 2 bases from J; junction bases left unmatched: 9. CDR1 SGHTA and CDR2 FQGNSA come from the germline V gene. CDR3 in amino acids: CASNLGAGITDTQYF. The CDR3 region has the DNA TGTGCCAGCAATTTGGGAGCGGGGATCACAGATACGCAGTATTTT.

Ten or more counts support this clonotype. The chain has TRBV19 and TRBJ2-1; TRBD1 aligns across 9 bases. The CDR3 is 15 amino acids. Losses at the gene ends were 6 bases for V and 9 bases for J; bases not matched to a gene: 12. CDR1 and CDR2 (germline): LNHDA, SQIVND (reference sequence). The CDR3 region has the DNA TGTGCCAGTAGCCGGAGGGACAGGGAGGGGGGTGAGCAGTTCTTC. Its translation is CASSRRDREGGEQFF.

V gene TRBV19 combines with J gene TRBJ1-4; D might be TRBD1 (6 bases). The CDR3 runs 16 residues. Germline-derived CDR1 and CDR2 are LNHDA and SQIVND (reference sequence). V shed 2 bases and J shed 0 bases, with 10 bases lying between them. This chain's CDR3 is CASSIRGEATNEKLFF. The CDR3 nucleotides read TGTGCCAGTAGTATAAGGGGGGAAGCAACTAATGAAAAACTGTTTTTT. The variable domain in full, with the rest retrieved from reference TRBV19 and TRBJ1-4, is DGGITQSPKYLFRKEGQNVTLSCEQNLNHDAMYWYRQDPGQGLRLIYYSQIVNDFQKGDIAEGYSVSREKKESFPLTVTSAQKNPTAFYLCASSIRGEATNEKLFFGSGTQLSVL.

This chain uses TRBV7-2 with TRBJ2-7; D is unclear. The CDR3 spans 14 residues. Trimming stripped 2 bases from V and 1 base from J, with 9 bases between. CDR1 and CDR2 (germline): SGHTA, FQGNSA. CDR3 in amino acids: CASSLLSSSYEQYF. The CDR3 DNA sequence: TGTGCCAGCAGCTTACTATCCTCTTCCTACGAGCAGTACTTC.

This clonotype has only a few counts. CDR3 bases: TGTGCCAGCAGCCAAGACAGGAGCTATGGCTACACCTTC. Translation: CASSQDRSYGYTF. The rearrangement links TRBV5-4 to TRBJ1-2; D is possibly TRBD1 (6 bases). This CDR3 is built from 13 residues. Germline-derived CDR1 and CDR2 are SGHNT and YYREEE (reference sequence). Trimming removed 4 bases at V and 4 bases at J, with 11 bases between.

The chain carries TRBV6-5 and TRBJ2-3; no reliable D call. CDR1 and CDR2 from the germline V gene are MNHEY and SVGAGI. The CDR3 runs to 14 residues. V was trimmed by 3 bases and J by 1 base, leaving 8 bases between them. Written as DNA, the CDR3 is TGTGCCAGCAGTTATTCAAGTGGCACAGATACGCAGTATTTT. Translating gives CASSYSSGTDTQYF.

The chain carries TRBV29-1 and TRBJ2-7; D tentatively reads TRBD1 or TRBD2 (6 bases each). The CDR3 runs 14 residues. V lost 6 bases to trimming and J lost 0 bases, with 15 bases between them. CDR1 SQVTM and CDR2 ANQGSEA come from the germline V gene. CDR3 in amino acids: CSVRGAVSSYEQYF. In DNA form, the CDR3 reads TGCAGCGTAAGGGGGGCCGTAAGCTCCTACGAGCAGTACTTC.

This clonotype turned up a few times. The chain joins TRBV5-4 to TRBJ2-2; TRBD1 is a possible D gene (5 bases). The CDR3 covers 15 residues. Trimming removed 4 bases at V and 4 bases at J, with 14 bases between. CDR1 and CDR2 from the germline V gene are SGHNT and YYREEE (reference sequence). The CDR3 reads CASSEGARITGELFF. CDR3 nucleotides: TGTGCCAGCAGCGAAGGGGCGCGGATCACCGGGGAGCTGTTTTTT.

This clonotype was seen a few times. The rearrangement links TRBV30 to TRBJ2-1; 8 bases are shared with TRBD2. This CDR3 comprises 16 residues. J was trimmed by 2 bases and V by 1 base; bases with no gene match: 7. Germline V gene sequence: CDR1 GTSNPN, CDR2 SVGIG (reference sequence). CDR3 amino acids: CAWSGRGGSAYNEQFF. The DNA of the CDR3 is TGTGCCTGGAGTGGCCGGGGGGGATCAGCCTACAATGAGCAGTTCTTC.

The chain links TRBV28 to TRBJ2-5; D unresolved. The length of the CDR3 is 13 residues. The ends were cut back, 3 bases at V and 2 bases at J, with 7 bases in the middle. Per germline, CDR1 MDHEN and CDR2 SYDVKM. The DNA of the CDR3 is TGTGCCAGCAGTTTGTCCGGGCAAGAGACCCAGTACTTC. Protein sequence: CASSLSGQETQYF.

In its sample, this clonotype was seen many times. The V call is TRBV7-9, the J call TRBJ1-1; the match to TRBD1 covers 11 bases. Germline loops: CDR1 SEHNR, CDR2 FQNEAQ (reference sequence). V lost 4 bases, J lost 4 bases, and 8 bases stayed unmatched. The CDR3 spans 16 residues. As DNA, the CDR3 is TGTGCCAGCAGCTCAGCGGACAGGGGGCAAGGCACTGAAGCTTTCTTT. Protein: CASSSADRGQGTEAFF.